The 2 T cell receptor beta chains below come from one sample, sequenced in a study of blood T cell repertoires in COVID-19. Clones were read by immunoSEQ multiplex PCR, and TCRdb kept only the in-frame ones, dropping some. Found here are about 45,000 clones, under 85% of them singletons; the top ten hold under 8.5%. The sample was peripheral blood. Receptor source: a man aged 80 or over in a cohort sampled during active COVID-19.

This clone was counted a few times. The chain links TRBV5-4 to TRBJ1-2; no reliable D call. CDR3 length: 13 amino acids. Germline CDR1 and CDR2: SGHNT and YYREEE (reference sequence). The germline V and J ends were trimmed by 0 bases and 8 bases, with 11 bases remaining between them. CDR3 DNA: TGTGCCAGCAGCTTGGATCCAGGCCCGGGCTACACCTTC. This sequence encodes CASSLDPGPGYTF.

This clone was picked up one time. V usage is TRBV24-1 and J usage is TRBJ2-5; perhaps TRBD1 as D (5 bases). The V and J ends lost 4 bases and 5 bases respectively, with 10 bases between them. The germline V gene has CDR1 KGHDR and CDR2 SFDVKD. The CDR3 length is 13 residues. CDR3 protein: CATSDPQVETQYF. The CDR3 DNA reads TGTGCCACCAGTGACCCACAGGTGGAGACCCAGTACTTC.